Each of the 25 T cell receptor beta chains below was sequenced from the same sample in a study of OX40 agonist ivuxolimab in advanced cancers. Data came from immunoSEQ multiplex PCR; TCRdb stores just in-frame clones and leaves some out. Among about 81,000 clones, 88% were seen once, and the ten largest hold more than 0.45%. The sequences come from CD4+ or CD8+ T cells sorted from blood, collected in a trial of the OX40 agonist ivuxolimab. The receptors stem from an adult with an advanced solid tumor such as melanoma, head and neck, liver or kidney cancer.

CDR3 region: CASSLKETGQGQITYEQYF. In DNA form, the CDR3 reads TGTGCCAGCAGCCTCAAGGAGACGGGACAGGGTCAGATTACATACGAGCAGTACTTC. The genes are TRBV4-2 and TRBJ2-7; 9 bases agree with TRBD1. After removal of 4 bases from V and 4 bases from J, the junction contained 20 bases not matched to a gene. The CDR3 runs to 19 residues. Germline values: CDR1 LGHNA, CDR2 YNFKEQ.

CDR3: CASSGGDQPQHF. The CDR3 bases are TGTGCCAGCAGTGGGGGTGATCAGCCCCAGCATTTT. This chain connects TRBV5-8 to TRBJ1-5, with D possibly being TRBD1 (5 bases). The germline V gene encodes CDR1 SGHTS and CDR2 YDEGEE. V shed 5 bases and J shed 5 bases, with 8 bases lying between them. The CDR3 loop spans 12 amino acids.

The rearrangement links TRBV6-1 to TRBJ2-2, with D unresolved. V lost 4 bases to trimming and J lost 0 bases, with 3 bases between them. The V gene's germline CDR1 is MNHNS and CDR2 SASEGT. CDR3 length equals 13 residues. In nucleotides, the CDR3 is TGTGCCAGCAGTGGTCCGAACACCGGGGAGCTGTTTTTT. Amino acid sequence: CASSGPNTGELFF.

This chain joins TRBV2 and TRBJ2-3; 12 positions agree with TRBD2. This CDR3 has 16 residues. V shed 6 bases, J shed 2 bases, and the junction held 6 bases outside the gene matches. Germline-derived CDR1 and CDR2 are SNHLY and FYNNEI. DNA of the CDR3: TGTGCCAGCAGACTGACTAGCGGGGGAACCACAGATACGCAGTATTTT. Its translation: CASRLTSGGTTDTQYF.

This chain connects TRBV7-6 to TRBJ2-7; 8 bases fit TRBD1. Trimming took 4 bases from V and 2 from J; bases not matched to a gene: 7. Germline lookup yields CDR1 SGHVS and CDR2 FNYEAQ. The CDR3 sequence is 15 residues long. CDR3 DNA: TGTGCCAGCAGCTCCTTGTCCAGGGGGCCCTACGAGCAGTACTTC. Translation: CASSSLSRGPYEQYF.

The chain has TRBV7-9 and TRBJ1-4; 7 nucleotides line up with TRBD1. CDR1 is SEHNR, CDR2 FQNEAQ, per germline (reference sequence). After removal of 5 bases from V and 3 bases from J, the junction contained 9 bases not matched to a gene. The CDR3 length is 16 residues. DNA for the CDR3: TGTGCCAGCAGCCCGGGACAGACCGTGCCTAATGAAAAACTGTTTTTT. This sequence encodes CASSPGQTVPNEKLFF.

CDR3 DNA sequence: TGTGCCAGCAGCCATTCCCCCAATGAGCAGTTCTTC. Translating it yields CASSHSPNEQFF. The rearrangement uses TRBV5-4 and TRBJ2-1; unclear D gene. Trimming cost V 4 bases and J 6 bases, with 8 bases left between them. This CDR3 is built from 12 residues. Looked up from germline, CDR1 is SGHNT and CDR2 is YYREEE (reference sequence).

The chain recombines TRBV5-1 with TRBJ1-1; the D gene is possibly TRBD1 (5 bases). V was trimmed by 3 bases and J by 3 bases, leaving 18 bases between them. The CDR3 consists of 16 residues. Germline V gene lookup returns CDR1 SGHRS and CDR2 YFSETQ. The chain's CDR3 is CASSYAPGVVDTEAFF. The CDR3 region has the DNA TGCGCCAGCAGCTATGCCCCGGGGGTAGTTGACACTGAAGCTTTCTTT.

This clone is a singleton in its sample. The chain recombines TRBV19 with TRBJ2-7, with a tentative D call TRBD1 (8 bases). The germline gives CDR1 LNHDA, CDR2 SQIVND (reference sequence). With 6 bases removed from V and 2 bases from J, the gap between germline ends came to 17 bases. This CDR3 is 15 amino acids long. The CDR3 sequence: CASSDHRGGTYEQYF. DNA for the CDR3: TGTGCCAGTAGCGACCACAGGGGGGGGACCTACGAGCAGTACTTC. The variable domain in full, completed from reference TRBV19 and TRBJ2-7, reads DGGITQSPKYLFRKEGQNVTLSCEQNLNHDAMYWYRQDPGQGLRLIYYSQIVNDFQKGDIAEGYSVSREKKESFPLTVTSAQKNPTAFYLCASSDHRGGTYEQYFGPGTRLTVT.

V and J are TRBV19 and TRBJ1-1; a weak D match, TRBD1 (5 bases). V lost 4 bases to trimming and J lost 1 base, with 7 bases between them. CDR1 and CDR2 (germline): LNHDA, SQIVND (reference sequence). CDR3 length equals 13 residues. This CDR3 reads CASSRGGNTEAFF. In DNA form, the CDR3 reads TGTGCCAGTAGTAGGGGGGGGAACACTGAAGCTTTCTTT.

DNA of the CDR3: TGTGCCAGCAGCTTAGGGACTAGCGGGTCCTACAATGAGCAGTTCTTC. It specifies CASSLGTSGSYNEQFF. The gene calls are TRBV11-2 and TRBJ2-1; 11 positions agree with TRBD2. The CDR3 runs to 16 residues. Germline-derived CDR1 and CDR2 are SGHAT and FQNNGV. V gave up 1 base and J gave up 1 base; unmatched junction bases: 0.

This chain joins TRBV6-1 and TRBJ2-3, with 7 nucleotides matching TRBD2. CDR3 length equals 15 residues. V shed 2 bases, J shed 3 bases, and the junction held 5 bases outside the gene matches. CDR1 and CDR2 from the germline V gene are MNHNS and SASEGT. The CDR3 reads CASSESAGWTDTQYF. CDR3 coding DNA: TGTGCCAGCAGTGAATCAGCGGGGTGGACAGATACGCAGTATTTT.

The rearrangement uses TRBV6-6 and TRBJ1-1, with D tentatively TRBD1 (5 bases). Trimming cost V 9 bases and J 1 base, with 15 bases left between them. The CDR3 sequence is 14 residues long. Germline V gene data show CDR1 as MNHNY and CDR2 as SVGAGI (reference sequence). The CDR3 DNA reads as TGTGCCAGTTTAGCCGGGACGGCGAACACTGAAGCTTTCTTT. Translated, it gives CASLAGTANTEAFF.

The chain is built from TRBV18 and TRBJ1-2, with D possibly matching TRBD1 (5 bases). V lost 3 bases to trimming and J lost 4 bases, with 15 bases between them. CDR1 and CDR2 from the germline V gene are KGHSH and LQKENI. This CDR3 spans 15 amino acids. CDR3 in amino acids: CASSPGVGGTYGYTF. For the CDR3, the DNA is TGTGCCAGCTCACCCGGGGTCGGGGGTACCTATGGCTACACCTTC.

V usage is TRBV5-4 and J usage is TRBJ1-5; D is unclear. Trimming took 0 bases from V and 7 from J, leaving 14 bases between them. The CDR3 totals 15 residues. Germline V gene sequence: CDR1 SGHNT, CDR2 YYREEE (reference sequence). CDR3 region: CASSLAPGDGQPQHF. The CDR3 DNA is TGTGCCAGCAGCTTGGCCCCCGGGGATGGACAGCCCCAGCATTTT.

The rearrangement uses TRBV4-2 and TRBJ2-5; possibly TRBD1 or TRBD2 for D (5 bases each). Germline V gene lookup returns CDR1 LGHNA and CDR2 YNFKEQ. The CDR3 spans 15 residues. Trimming removed 0 bases from V and 1 base from J, with 9 bases in between. The CDR3 bases are TGTGCCAGCAGCCAAGAAAGTGGGGGCCAAGAGACCCAGTACTTC. It is translated as CASSQESGGQETQYF.

The chain has TRBV7-3 and TRBJ2-6; D is ambiguous. Germline V gene sequence: CDR1 SGHTA, CDR2 FQGTGA. The ends were cut back, 2 bases at V and 2 bases at J, with 7 bases in the middle. The CDR3 has 15 amino acids. In DNA, the CDR3 is TGTGCCAGCAGCTTAGCAGAAGCTGGGGCCAACGTCCTGACTTTC. Translating gives CASSLAEAGANVLTF.

The gene calls are TRBV7-2 and TRBJ2-7; D may be TRBD2 (5 bases). Germline values: CDR1 SGHTA, CDR2 FQGNSA. This CDR3 spans 14 amino acids. Trimming took off 1 base at V and 6 bases at J, with 13 bases between the two ends. CDR3 loop: CASSLDSGFGEQYF. CDR3 bases: TGTGCCAGCAGCTTAGATTCGGGGTTTGGCGAGCAGTACTTC.

The chain has TRBV10-3 and TRBJ2-5; maybe TRBD1 (6 bases). Germline CDR1 reads ENHRY; CDR2 reads SYGVKD. The length of the CDR3 is 14 residues. The V and J ends lost 2 bases and 4 bases respectively, with 11 bases between them. The CDR3 DNA sequence: TGTGCCATCAGTGAGGGGTGGGGGCTAGAGACCCAGTACTTC. It is translated as CAISEGWGLETQYF.

The chain uses TRBV29-1 and TRBJ1-1; TRBD1 is a possible D gene (6 bases). This CDR3 spans 13 amino acids. The V gene's germline CDR1 is SQVTM and CDR2 ANQGSEA. The CDR3 DNA is TGCACCTCCTCAGGGGAGGCTGACACTGAAGCTTTCTTT. Protein product: CTSSGEADTEAFF.

The gene calls are TRBV4-1 and TRBJ2-1; D gene unclear. The CDR3 runs 17 residues. CDR1 and CDR2 (germline): MGHRA, YSYEKL. V gave up 1 base and J gave up 3 bases, with 16 bases separating them. CDR3 sequence (DNA): TGCGCCAGCAGCCAAGGTGTTCAAGGGTTGGTCTACAATGAGCAGTTCTTC. Amino acids: CASSQGVQGLVYNEQFF.

The chain uses TRBV21-1 and TRBJ2-7; the table's TRBD2 call for D was not verified on the DNA. TRBV21-1 is termed a pseudogene. This CDR3 has 14 amino acids. CDR3 DNA: TGTGCCAGCAGCAAAAACGAGGGATCCTACGAGCAGTACTTC. It yields the protein CASSKNEGSYEQYF.

The chain links TRBV6-5 to TRBJ1-1; D not certain. Deletions cut 0 bases from V and 1 base from J, with 3 bases between. The length of the CDR3 is 13 residues. CDR1 and CDR2 from the germline V gene are MNHEY and SVGAGI. The CDR3 DNA sequence: TGTGCCAGCAGTTACTCGAGGAACACTGAAGCTTTCTTT. Amino acids: CASSYSRNTEAFF.

Only one count was recorded for this clone. The V gene is TRBV18, the J gene TRBJ2-7; possible D gene TRBD1, 5 bases. V was shortened by 2 bases and J by 7 bases, with 6 bases between the two germline ends. The CDR3 covers 11 residues. Germline V gives CDR1 KGHSH, CDR2 LQKENI. Here the CDR3 reads CASSPGAEQYF. In DNA, the CDR3 is TGTGCCAGCTCACCAGGGGCAGAGCAGTACTTC.

The chain is built from TRBV7-9 and TRBJ1-2; possible D gene TRBD1, 6 bases. The CDR3 is 16 amino acids. Germline CDR1 reads SEHNR; CDR2 reads FQNEAQ (reference sequence). Between the trimmed V and J ends, which lost 5 bases and 0 bases, there was a span of 16 bases. As DNA, the CDR3 is TGTGCCAGCAGCCCCAAAAGGGGGGAAGCTAACTATGGCTACACCTTC. Amino acid sequence: CASSPKRGEANYGYTF.